This T cell receptor beta chain is from a study of CD8 T cells in Susac syndrome. V was cut by 1 base and J by 3 bases, with 12 bases left in between. CDR3 length equals 15 residues. With random hexamers, roughly 0.45 to 1 ug RNA was reverse transcribed. With immunoSEQ multiplex PCR, TCR beta CDR3 was amplified across 54 Vbeta and 13 Jbeta. In TCRdb, the immunoSEQ multiplex PCR reads were re-called with MiXCR into one record per CDR3 protein. The repertoire holds about 120,000 distinct CDR3 sequences, with 92% as singletons. The study sequenced TCR beta in blood CD8+ and CD4+ T cells. The authors negatively isolated CD8+ and CD4+ T cells and FACS-enriched TEMRA cells.

The V call is TRBV12-3 or TRBV12-4, the J call TRBJ1-1; possibly TRBD1 for D (6 bases). Sample: CD8+ T cells from PBMCs. The TCR was taken from a human donor in good health. CDR3 DNA sequence: TGTGCCAGCAGTTTAGGACAGGCTGGGGACACTGAAGCTTTCTTT. The encoded protein is CASSLGQAGDTEAFF.